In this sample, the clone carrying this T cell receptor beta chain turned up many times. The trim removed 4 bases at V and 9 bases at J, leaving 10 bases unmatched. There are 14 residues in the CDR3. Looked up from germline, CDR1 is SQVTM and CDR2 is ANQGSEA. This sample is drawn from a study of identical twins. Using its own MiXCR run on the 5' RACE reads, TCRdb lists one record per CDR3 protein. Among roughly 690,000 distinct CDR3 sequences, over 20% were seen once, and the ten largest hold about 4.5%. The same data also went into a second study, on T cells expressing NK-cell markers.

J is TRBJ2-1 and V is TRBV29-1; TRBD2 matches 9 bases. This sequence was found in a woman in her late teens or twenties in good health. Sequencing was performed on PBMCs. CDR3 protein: CSVGGSGRMGEQFF. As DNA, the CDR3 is TGCAGCGTTGGCGGAAGCGGGAGGATGGGTGAGCAGTTCTTC.